The TCR beta chain described here comes from a study of blood T cell repertoires in COVID-19 (TCRdb year 2020). About the full investigation: Collaborator samples came from the United States, Italy and Spain and covered acute and convalescent phases of COVID-19. The prospective study material was composed of cDNA or gDNA derived from T cells, B-cell-depleted T cells, or PBMCs. The dataset comprised deeply sampled blood TCRbeta repertoires from subjects exposed to, actively infected with, or recovered from COVID-19. The repertoires were made available in a free public database intended to serve as a resource for research on the immune response to SARS-CoV-2. The samples were drawn from two sources: the first 160 participants of the ongoing ImmuneRACE study, and approximately 1,300 subjects contributed by 6 global collaborators. The sample metadata nearly always contained a de-identified subject ID, COVID-19 status, age in years and sex. HLA class I and class II types, where available, came from metadata supplied by the sample provider rather than from assay-based typing. Points the paper makes about the study in general: The quantity of clinical and demographic metadata differed by source and by participant and was supplied without curation.

The collaborating institutions used their own protocols to collect whole blood in K2EDTA tubes. For TCRbeta analysis, collaborator samples were shipped as frozen whole blood, as isolated PBMCs, or as DNA extracted from either sample type. Compared with germline, V lacks 4 bases and J lacks 7 bases; bases without a gene match: 7. The CDR3 holds 14 amino acids from the cysteine to the phenylalanine. The only DNA kept is the CDR3, 42 bases in frame from the first base. The CDR1 and CDR2 encoded by the germline V gene are SGHRS and YFSETQ. With regard to this clone: Which antigen it targets is not known. Base-call qualities are not available, and no considerably larger clone is one nucleotide away.

The immunoSEQ Assay, a bias-controlled multiplex PCR, was used to amplify TCRbeta CDR3 regions from genomic DNA. The published analysis was carried out like this. The number of nucleated cells in each sample was estimated by amplification of reference gene primers within the assay. To quantify the absolute abundance of each unique TCRbeta CDR3 rearrangement, sequence reads were collapsed and filtered. Productive Simpson clonality was computed per sample as the square root of Simpson's diversity index over productive rearrangements. Not all clones reach the TCRdb copy of this immuneACCESS table, which keeps in-frame sequences only. Checked studies attribute under half of the gap to unresolved V genes and leave the rest unexplained. The D gene and trimming were derived from the DNA, and the V and J assignments and clone size from that table. This sample holds around 25,000 clones; approximately 82% were observed only once. 60% to 80% of the sample is taken by the ten largest.

This TCR was recovered from a man in his sixties or seventies with acute or convalescent COVID-19. The chain uses TRBV5-1 and TRBJ2-7; 11 junctional bases match TRBD2. The sequencing sample was made of peripheral blood. The DNA sequence follows: TGCGCCAGCAGCGCTAGCGGGAGGTTCGGGGAGCAGTACTTC. It encodes CASSASGRFGEQYF.